These 21 T cell receptor beta chains were sequenced from one sample in a study of beta chain features in type 1 diabetes. Study outcomes and limitations: Moderate yet significant TCRB CDR3 shortening was seen in Type 1 diabetes patients in all four CD4+ subsets.

Reverse transcription of all isolated RNA meant that expressed TCRB transcripts were sequenced. Using immunoSEQ multiplex PCR, the repertoire was profiled, and TCRdb retains in-frame clones only, with some absent. The data hold 300,000 or so clones, with approximately 9.9% observed a single time. No antigen has been identified for these receptors. Sequencing used central memory CD4+ T cells from blood. These TCRs come from a man aged 25 to 40 with type 1 diabetes.

The V call is TRBV7-2, the J call TRBJ2-4, with 9 bases lining up with TRBD2. CDR1 and CDR2 from the germline V gene are SGHTA and FQGNSA. The V segment lost 1 base and the J segment 6 bases; nucleotides outside the gene matches: 7. The CDR3 is 16 amino acids. Here the CDR3 reads CASSLVAGGRRNIQYF. The DNA of the CDR3 is TGTGCCAGCAGCTTAGTTGCGGGGGGGCGGAGAAACATTCAGTACTTC.

The J gene is TRBJ2-7, the V gene TRBV7-2; either TRBD1 or TRBD2 may supply D (5 bases each). V dropped 3 bases and J dropped 3 bases, with 9 bases sitting between them. CDR3 size: 13 residues. Germline-derived CDR1 and CDR2 are SGHTA and FQGNSA. The CDR3: CASSLGTLYEQYF. The CDR3 DNA reads TGTGCCAGCAGCTTGGGGACCCTCTACGAGCAGTACTTC.

This clone was observed a few times. An end of the junction differs from the germline gene, which may be a read error. This rearrangement joins TRBV6-5 to TRBJ2-3, with D uncertain. Germline V gene data show CDR1 as MNHEY and CDR2 as SVGAGI. The CDR3 consists of 12 residues. The CDR3 reads CAISVGTDTQYF. CDR3 DNA: TGTGCCATCAGTGTTGGCACAGATACGCAGTATTTT.

The chain recombines TRBV6-5 with TRBJ2-7; 7 bases align to TRBD1. Germline values: CDR1 MNHEY, CDR2 SVGAGI. J lost 2 bases, V lost 0 bases, and 7 bases had no gene match. The CDR3 spans 16 residues. The CDR3, as DNA: TGTGCCAGCAGTTACTCCGGGACAGACACAGCCTACGAGCAGTACTTC. This gives the protein CASSYSGTDTAYEQYF.

V gene TRBV28 combines with J gene TRBJ1-6; TRBD1 aligns across 7 bases. The CDR3 has 14 amino acids. Germline CDR1 reads MDHEN; CDR2 reads SYDVKM. With V trimmed by 6 bases and J by 9 bases, 8 bases remained unmatched. Written as DNA, the CDR3 is TGTGCCAGCAGACAACAGGGGTTGGGTTCACCCCTCCACTTT. Protein product: CASRQQGLGSPLHF.

V usage is TRBV29-1 and J usage is TRBJ2-3; 7 nucleotides align to TRBD1. After removal of 1 base from V and 5 bases from J, the junction contained 9 bases not matched to a gene. CDR1 SQVTM and CDR2 ANQGSEA come from the germline V gene. The CDR3 consists of 15 residues. The CDR3, as DNA: TGCAGCGTTGAAGGTAGTGACAGGGTCCTAGATACGCAGTATTTT. The encoded protein is CSVEGSDRVLDTQYF.

The chain uses TRBV11-3 and TRBJ1-1; TRBD1 is a possible D gene (6 bases). Trimming took 1 base from V and 4 from J, leaving 13 bases between them. The germline V gene encodes CDR1 SGHNT and CDR2 YENEEA. The CDR3 runs to 15 residues. In DNA, the CDR3 is TGTGCCAGCAGCTTAGCAGGGGCGCGTGGCACTGAAGCTTTCTTT. The encoded protein is CASSLAGARGTEAFF.

This clone appeared a few times. The V gene is TRBV29-1, the J gene TRBJ2-3; D is ambiguous. CDR1 and CDR2 (germline): SQVTM, ANQGSEA. V was trimmed by 4 bases and J by 3 bases, leaving 11 bases between them. The CDR3 is 13 residues long. This CDR3 is CSVVVSGTDTQYF. The CDR3 nucleotides are TGCAGCGTTGTTGTTTCTGGGACAGATACGCAGTATTTT.

Many counts were recorded for this clone. The rearrangement links TRBV27 to TRBJ2-3; possible D gene TRBD1, 5 bases. The V end was cut by 3 bases, the J end by 6 bases, with 10 bases between. The CDR3 extends over 13 amino acids. Germline CDR1 MNHEY, CDR2 SMNVEV (reference sequence). CDR3 in DNA: TGTGCCAGCAGTTTGTTAACAGGCGATACGCAGTATTTT. Translating it yields CASSLLTGDTQYF.

This chain connects TRBV7-2 to TRBJ2-7; the D gene is possibly TRBD1 (6 bases). Germline CDR1 SGHTA, CDR2 FQGNSA. This CDR3 is 16 amino acids long. V was cut by 4 bases and J by 3 bases, with 19 bases left in between. This chain's CDR3 is CASSSGSGTHVYEQYF. The CDR3 DNA is TGTGCCAGCAGCTCTGGAAGTGGGACACACGTCTACGAGCAGTACTTC.

In its sample, this clone was seen a few times. This sequence joins TRBV23-1 and TRBJ1-1; no firm D call. TRBV23-1 is classed as an ORF, of uncertain function. V gave up 6 bases and J gave up 1 base, with 12 bases separating them. This CDR3 has 14 amino acids. The CDR3 nucleotides are TGCGCCAGCAGCCTCAAACGGGGGAACACTGAAGCTTTCTTT. Its translation is CASSLKRGNTEAFF.

The rearrangement joins TRBV6-5 to TRBJ2-7, with TRBD1 identical over 12 bases. The ends lost 6 bases at V and 7 bases at J; junction bases unmatched: 7. Germline V gene sequence: CDR1 MNHEY, CDR2 SVGAGI. The CDR3 extends over 14 amino acids. The DNA for the CDR3 is TGTGCCAGCAGCCCGGGACAGGGGGCTGAGGAGCAGTACTTC. Its translation is CASSPGQGAEEQYF.

This clone was seen more than once but under ten times. The V and J genes are TRBV6-1 and TRBJ2-7, with 9 bases matching TRBD1. CDR1 and CDR2 (germline): MNHNS, SASEGT. Trimming cost V 6 bases and J 3 bases; bases outside gene matches: 9. The CDR3 has 15 amino acids. The DNA of the CDR3 is TGTGCCAGCAGCCCGAGCGGGACAGGGAACTACGAGCAGTACTTC. It encodes CASSPSGTGNYEQYF.

This clone was recorded a few times. The chain couples TRBV4-3 to TRBJ2-3, with TRBD2 matching over 11 bases. Germline values: CDR1 LGHNA, CDR2 YSLEER. The CDR3 covers 21 residues. V lost 0 bases to trimming and J lost 0 bases; unmatched junction nucleotides: 14. The CDR3: CASSQDRGLAVHASSTDTQYF. In DNA form, the CDR3 reads TGCGCCAGCAGCCAAGATAGGGGACTAGCGGTCCACGCCTCTAGCACAGATACGCAGTATTTT.

This clone has more than one count but fewer than ten. This chain connects TRBV6-5 to TRBJ2-7; the D is unclear. There are 16 residues in the CDR3. Germline V lookup: CDR1 MNHEY, CDR2 SVGAGI. V gave up 2 bases and J gave up 2 bases, with 16 bases separating them. CDR3 sequence: CASSYGQPDLPYEQYF. CDR3 DNA: TGTGCCAGCAGTTACGGGCAACCGGACCTCCCCTACGAGCAGTACTTC.

This clone has only a few counts. This chain connects TRBV7-9 to TRBJ2-3; D is possibly TRBD1 or TRBD2 (6 bases each). The CDR3 is 14 amino acids. Germline assignment: CDR1 SEHNR and CDR2 FQNEAQ (reference sequence). V gave up 5 bases and J gave up 3 bases, with 12 bases separating them. CDR3: CASSLEGGTDTQYF. CDR3 coding DNA: TGTGCCAGCAGCCTCGAGGGGGGTACAGATACGCAGTATTTT. Full variable domain (rest looked up from reference TRBV7-9 and TRBJ2-3): DTGVSQNPRHKITKRGQNVTFRCDPISEHNRLYWYRQTLGQGPEFLTYFQNEAQLEKSRLLSDRFSAERPKGSFSTLEIQRTEQGDSAMYLCASSLEGGTDTQYFGPGTRLTVL.

This clone appeared a few times. This chain joins TRBV4-3 and TRBJ1-1, with no clear D. The length of the CDR3 is 12 residues. Looked up from germline, CDR1 is LGHNA and CDR2 is YSLEER. Trimming pared 3 bases from V and 2 bases from J, leaving 4 bases between. CDR3 in DNA: TGCGCCAGCAGCCAGACCAACACTGAAGCTTTCTTT. Translating gives CASSQTNTEAFF.

This clone came up a few times. V and J are TRBV5-1 and TRBJ2-5; possible D gene TRBD1, 6 bases. CDR3 length equals 15 residues. V was clipped by 0 bases and J by 5 bases, with 14 bases between them. Germline loops: CDR1 SGHRS, CDR2 YFSETQ. CDR3 sequence (DNA): TGCGCCAGCAGCTTGGTGGGCAGGGGAGCTGAGACCCAGTACTTC. This gives the protein CASSLVGRGAETQYF.

The sample holds a few counts of this clone. V usage is TRBV9 and J usage is TRBJ2-1; maybe TRBD2 (6 bases). CDR1 SGDLS and CDR2 YYNGEE come from the germline V gene. Trimming took 0 bases from V and 11 from J, leaving 15 bases between them. This CDR3 has 14 amino acids. In DNA form, the CDR3 reads TGTGCCAGCAGCGTAGAGGTATTAGCGGACCAGCAGTTCTTC. It encodes CASSVEVLADQQFF. The entire variable domain, with the rest obtained from reference TRBV9 and TRBJ2-1, is as follows: DSGVTQTPKHLITATGQRVTLRCSPRSGDLSVYWYQQSLDQGLQFLIQYYNGEERAKGNILERFSAQQFPDLHSELNLSSLELGDSALYFCASSVEVLADQQFFGPGTRLTVL.

The chain links TRBV5-1 to TRBJ2-7; D possibly uses TRBD1 or TRBD2 (6 bases each). The germline V gene encodes CDR1 SGHRS and CDR2 YFSETQ. The CDR3 loop spans 14 amino acids. The V end lost 0 bases, the J end lost 7 bases, and 14 bases lay between the germline ends. The CDR3 loop is CASSLEGGPSEQYF. The CDR3 bases are TGCGCCAGCAGCTTGGAGGGGGGTCCTTCTGAGCAGTACTTC. The full variable domain, completed using reference TRBV5-1 and TRBJ2-7, is KAGVTQTPRYLIKTRGQQVTLSCSPISGHRSVSWYQQTPGQGLQFLFEYFSETQRNKGNFPGRFSGRQFSNSRSEMNVSTLELGDSALYLCASSLEGGPSEQYFGPGTRLTVT.

The sample holds a few counts of this clone. The V gene is TRBV5-1, the J gene TRBJ1-1; D remains ambiguous. The CDR3 spans 14 residues. Germline CDR1 reads SGHRS; CDR2 reads YFSETQ. Deletions cut 1 base from V and 1 base from J, with 8 bases between. The CDR3 sequence: CASSLTEPNTEAFF. The CDR3 DNA sequence: TGCGCCAGCAGCTTGACAGAACCGAACACTGAAGCTTTCTTT.